This entry lists 27 T cell receptor beta chains sequenced from one sample in a study of metastatic and nonmetastatic thyroid tumors. Before thyroid surgery, none of the patients had received any treatment. TCRdb re-called clones via MiXCR from the PCR reads. The sample lists over 15,000 clones; approximately 29% were seen once. The specimen was adjacent normal tissue. The receptors derive from a female donor with papillary thyroid cancer or a benign thyroid nodule (not recorded which). Some clones in this sample may be carry-over from other donors' samples.

The chain couples TRBV9 to TRBJ1-2; D ambiguous. Trimming cost V 3 bases and J 6 bases, with 6 bases left between them. This CDR3 spans 11 amino acids. Germline V CDR1 and CDR2: SGDLS, YYNGEE. CDR3 DNA: TGTGCCAGCAGCGCACCAAATGGCTACACCTTC. This translates into CASSAPNGYTF.

The rearrangement uses TRBV19 and TRBJ2-3; D might be TRBD1 (6 bases). This CDR3 region has 15 residues. The V gene's germline CDR1 is LNHDA and CDR2 SQIVND (reference sequence). V was clipped by 7 bases and J by 2 bases, with 16 bases between them. CDR3 sequence (DNA): TGTGCCAGTAAAGGGGACACCGGTATCACAGATACGCAGTATTTT. Its translation: CASKGDTGITDTQYF. Full variable domain (missing parts from reference TRBV19 and TRBJ2-3): DGGITQSPKYLFRKEGQNVTLSCEQNLNHDAMYWYRQDPGQGLRLIYYSQIVNDFQKGDIAEGYSVSREKKESFPLTVTSAQKNPTAFYLCASKGDTGITDTQYFGPGTRLTVL.

V is TRBV4-1 and J is TRBJ2-3; D call uncertain. CDR3 length: 15 amino acids. Germline-derived CDR1 and CDR2 are MGHRA and YSYEKL. V dropped 0 bases and J dropped 5 bases, with 12 bases sitting between them. The CDR3 region has the DNA TGCGCCAGCAGCCAAGATTCATTCGCGGAAGATACGCAGTATTTT. Amino acid sequence: CASSQDSFAEDTQYF.

This clone is a singleton in its sample. The V gene is TRBV11-3, the J gene TRBJ2-2; D unresolved. This CDR3 is built from 15 residues. V was trimmed by 2 bases and J by 1 base, leaving 8 bases between them. CDR1 SGHNT and CDR2 YENEEA come from the germline V gene. CDR3 nucleotides: TGTGCCAGCAGCTTACTCGCAGGGAACACCGGGGAGCTGTTTTTT. It yields the protein CASSLLAGNTGELFF.

This chain connects TRBV6-2 or TRBV6-3 to TRBJ2-2; D is ambiguous. The CDR3 runs to 14 residues. The germline gives CDR1 MNHEY, CDR2 SVGEGT. V lost 5 bases, J lost 3 bases, and 10 bases lay in between. This CDR3 is CASSEVRDTGELFF. DNA for the CDR3: TGTGCCAGCAGTGAAGTGAGAGACACCGGGGAGCTGTTTTTT.

This clone has only a few counts. The chain has TRBV28 and TRBJ1-5; the match to TRBD1 covers 7 bases. The CDR3 is 15 residues long. V gave up 8 bases and J gave up 6 bases; unmatched junction bases: 13. Germline lookup yields CDR1 MDHEN and CDR2 SYDVKM. The CDR3 DNA follows: TGTGCCAGCCAACCCACAGGGGATCGCAGTCAGCCCCAGCATTTT. It encodes CASQPTGDRSQPQHF.

V and J are TRBV5-1 and TRBJ2-3; D tentatively fits TRBD1 or TRBD2 (5 bases each). V was trimmed by 0 bases and J by 4 bases, leaving 12 bases between them. This CDR3 spans 15 amino acids. Germline loops: CDR1 SGHRS, CDR2 YFSETQ. The CDR3 protein is CASSLAQGSADTQYF. The CDR3 coding sequence is TGCGCCAGCAGCTTGGCTCAGGGTAGCGCAGATACGCAGTATTTT.

This rearrangement joins TRBV20-1 to TRBJ2-7; the match to TRBD2 covers 12 bases. The CDR3 runs 13 residues. The V and J ends lost 6 bases and 3 bases, in that order; junction bases with no gene match: 3. Germline-derived CDR1 and CDR2 are DFQATT and SNEGSKA (reference sequence). The CDR3 is CSAPGLAGYEQYF. CDR3 nucleotides: TGCAGTGCGCCGGGACTAGCGGGCTACGAGCAGTACTTC.

The chain is built from TRBV6-6 and TRBJ1-1; D uncertain. With 2 bases removed from V and 5 bases from J, the gap between germline ends came to 15 bases. Germline assignment: CDR1 MNHNY and CDR2 SVGAGI (reference sequence). This CDR3 has 15 amino acids. CDR3 amino acids: CASSYPGRPGTEAFF. For the CDR3, the DNA is TGTGCCAGCAGTTACCCCGGGCGCCCCGGGACTGAAGCTTTCTTT.

This clone was recorded only once. The chain couples TRBV20-1 to TRBJ2-1; the D call may be TRBD1 or TRBD2 (6 bases each). In germline, CDR1 is DFQATT, CDR2 SNEGSKA (reference sequence). This CDR3 is 14 amino acids long. Trimming shortened V by 6 bases and J by 7 bases, and 19 bases separated the two germline ends. This CDR3 is CSATEGGEGNEQFF. For the CDR3, the DNA is TGCAGTGCCACTGAGGGGGGAGAAGGGAATGAGCAGTTCTTC.

This clone was seen a handful of times. V usage is TRBV6-1 and J usage is TRBJ2-3, with TRBD1 identical over 8 bases. Germline assignment: CDR1 MNHNS and CDR2 SASEGT. Germline trimming cut 5 bases from V and 0 bases from J; bases unmatched to any gene: 7. This CDR3 region has 16 residues. CDR3 amino acids: CASSQGAGPSTDTQYF. The CDR3 DNA reads as TGTGCCAGCAGTCAGGGGGCCGGGCCTAGCACAGATACGCAGTATTTT.

This clone was seen more than once but under ten times. This sequence joins TRBV12-3 or TRBV12-4 and TRBJ1-2, with a possible D match to TRBD1 (5 bases). This CDR3 contains 12 residues. The V end was cut by 3 bases, the J end by 8 bases, with 10 bases between. CDR3 nucleotide sequence: TGTGCCAGCAGTTTGGGGGGAGTCGGCTACACCTTC. Amino acid sequence: CASSLGGVGYTF.

In this sample, this clone turned up once. The V call is TRBV5-1, the J call TRBJ1-5; 8 positions match TRBD1. CDR3 length equals 20 residues. Trimming removed 0 bases from V and 0 bases from J; junction bases left unmatched: 14. Germline V gives CDR1 SGHRS, CDR2 YFSETQ. CDR3 bases: TGCGCCAGCAGCTTGGCCGCCGACAGGGGAACGACTTATAGCAATCAGCCCCAGCATTTT. Encoded protein: CASSLAADRGTTYSNQPQHF.

This rearrangement joins TRBV7-2 to TRBJ1-2, with TRBD1 identical over 7 bases. CDR3 length equals 12 residues. V lost 6 bases, J lost 7 bases, and 5 bases stayed unmatched. CDR1 is SGHTA and CDR2 is FQGNSA in the germline V gene. This CDR3 reads CASRPYRGGYTF. CDR3 in DNA: TGTGCCAGCAGGCCTTACAGGGGTGGCTACACCTTC.

This sequence joins TRBV9 and TRBJ2-6, with D possibly matching TRBD1 (5 bases). CDR3 length equals 17 residues. V dropped 1 base and J dropped 19 bases, with 30 bases sitting between them. Germline V gene sequence: CDR1 SGDLS, CDR2 YYNGEE. The DNA for the CDR3 is TGTGCCAGCAGCGTACTTGGGGCGTTCTCTGGGGCCAACGTCTTTACTTTC. Its protein product is CASSVLGAFSGANVFTF.

The table lists this clone with a few counts. The rearrangement joins TRBV12-3 or TRBV12-4 to TRBJ2-3, with 8 bases lining up with TRBD2. Trimming removed 3 bases from V and 3 bases from J; junction bases left unmatched: 2. The CDR3 is 14 amino acids. In DNA, the CDR3 is TGTGCCAGCAGTTTCGGGGGGGCTACAGATACGCAGTATTTT. It specifies CASSFGGATDTQYF.

J is TRBJ2-5 and V is TRBV12-3 or TRBV12-4; D possibly corresponds to TRBD1 (5 bases). CDR3 length: 12 residues. The V end lost 7 bases, the J end lost 11 bases, and 17 bases lay between the germline ends. CDR3 amino acids: CASMTDSVTQYF. CDR3 nucleotide sequence: TGTGCCAGCATGACAGACTCAGTGACACAGTACTTC.

This clone turned up a few times. The chain carries TRBV6-1 and TRBJ1-2; 10 nucleotides match TRBD1. This CDR3 spans 15 amino acids. Per the germline V gene, CDR1 is MNHNS and CDR2 is SASEGT. V dropped 6 bases and J dropped 6; count of bases not matched to a gene: 10. The CDR3 DNA sequence: TGTGCCAGCAGCCGCTCTTCCGGGACAGGGGATGGCTACACCTTC. Its protein product is CASSRSSGTGDGYTF.

This clone appeared a few times. The CDR3 loop reads CASTSMGGPGNEQFF. CDR3 nucleotide sequence: TGTGCCAGCACGTCGATGGGGGGGCCAGGCAATGAGCAGTTCTTC. The chain employs TRBV27 and TRBJ2-1, with D possibly being TRBD2 (7 bases). Germline CDR1 MNHEY, CDR2 SMNVEV (reference sequence). With 7 bases removed from V and 6 bases from J, the gap between germline ends came to 19 bases. The CDR3 sequence is 15 residues long.

This clone was seen ten or more times. In DNA form, the CDR3 reads TGCAGCGTTGTCCCGGCAGGAGTCTACGAGCAGTACTTC. It encodes CSVVPAGVYEQYF. V gene TRBV29-1 combines with J gene TRBJ2-7; D uncertain. Trimming removed 4 bases at V and 3 bases at J, with 13 bases between. CDR1 is SQVTM, CDR2 ANQGSEA, per germline. The CDR3 is 13 amino acids.

V and J are TRBV5-1 and TRBJ2-1, with a weak D call TRBD2 (5 bases). Germline V gene sequence: CDR1 SGHRS, CDR2 YFSETQ. The CDR3 covers 13 residues. V was shortened by 7 bases and J by 6 bases, with 14 bases between the two germline ends. The CDR3 nucleotides are TGCGCCAGCCACACTGAAGGAGGCAATGAGCAGTTCTTC. Protein: CASHTEGGNEQFF.

On this clone itself: Within the sample, other DNA sequences also encode this same CDR3. This chain joins TRBV6-2 or TRBV6-3 and TRBJ2-7, with 11 bases matching TRBD2. V trimming: 0 bases; J trimming: 5 bases; junction bases outside the gene matches: 15. Germline V gene lookup returns CDR1 MNHEY and CDR2 SVGEGT. The CDR3 consists of 19 residues. Here the CDR3 DNA reads TGTGCCAGCAGTTACTCGAACCCCCTAGCGGGAGGTCTCTGGGACGAGCAGTACTTC. Amino acid sequence: CASSYSNPLAGGLWDEQYF.

The V call is TRBV11-2, the J call TRBJ2-7; no clear D. The V gene's germline CDR1 is SGHAT and CDR2 FQNNGV. V lost 1 base and J lost 1, with 8 bases in between. The CDR3 has 14 amino acids. The CDR3 spells CASSLGGPSYEQYF. CDR3 DNA: TGTGCCAGCAGCTTAGGTGGGCCTTCCTACGAGCAGTACTTC.

V and J are TRBV20-1 and TRBJ2-5; 11 bases align to TRBD2. Unmatched junction bases numbered 10, after V lost 2 bases and J lost 5 bases. CDR3 length equals 16 residues. Germline loops: CDR1 DFQATT, CDR2 SNEGSKA (reference sequence). CDR3 region: CSARLAGGLCWETQYF. The CDR3 coding sequence is TGCAGTGCTAGATTAGCGGGGGGGCTGTGTTGGGAGACCCAGTACTTC.

The chain uses TRBV6-5 and TRBJ2-1; the D is unclear. V lost 2 bases and J lost 5, with 7 bases in between. Germline-derived CDR1 and CDR2 are MNHEY and SVGAGI. The CDR3 totals 13 residues. CDR3 DNA: TGTGCCAGCAGTTACGACACTAACAATGAGCAGTTCTTC. This gives the protein CASSYDTNNEQFF.

V is TRBV6-1 and J is TRBJ2-7; 9 nucleotides agree with TRBD2. This CDR3 is 14 amino acids long. With V trimmed by 6 bases and J by 9 bases, 12 bases remained unmatched. Germline V gene sequence: CDR1 MNHNS, CDR2 SASEGT. The CDR3 sequence is CASRGRWQTSGQYF. CDR3 in DNA: TGTGCCAGCAGGGGACGTTGGCAGACTAGCGGGCAGTACTTC.

The table lists this clone with many counts. This chain links TRBV2 with TRBJ2-7, with TRBD1 identical over 9 bases. The trim removed 6 bases at V and 0 bases at J, leaving 6 bases unmatched. Germline V gene data show CDR1 as SNHLY and CDR2 as FYNNEI. This CDR3 comprises 15 residues. The CDR3 reads CASRWTGVSSYEQYF. DNA of the CDR3: TGTGCCAGCAGATGGACAGGGGTGAGCTCCTACGAGCAGTACTTC.